The present TCR beta chain was sequenced within a study of control samples from healthy donors and cancer patients. TCRdb keeps only in-frame clones here, not all; method: immunoSEQ multiplex PCR. Found here are 120,000 to 150,000 clones, roughly 90% of them singletons; the top ten hold around 4.9%. V gave up 4 bases and J gave up 4 bases, with 7 bases separating them. The CDR3 totals 12 residues. Germline lookup yields CDR1 MNHEY and CDR2 SVGEGT. Material: blood. The receptor comes from a man aged 30-40 years in good health. The V gene is TRBV6-2 or TRBV6-3, the J gene TRBJ1-1; D possibly corresponds to TRBD1 (5 bases). CDR3 in amino acids: CASSWGGTEAFF. The CDR3, as DNA: TGTGCCAGCAGTTGGGGGGGCACTGAAGCTTTCTTT.